This T cell receptor beta chain was documented in a study of T cell clones after liver transplantation (dated by TCRdb to the late 2010s). For context, the study as a whole: Samples were obtained from ITN030ST, a randomized trial in which withdrawal of immunosuppression was attempted within 2 years of liver transplantation. Donor-reactive T cell clones were identified by TCRbeta sequencing following a pre-transplant mixed lymphocyte reaction and were subsequently tracked in post-transplant blood. As an antigen-independent comparator for donor-reactive sequences, third party-reactive TCRbeta sequences were also identified from pre-transplant MLRs. Three of the eight recipients were HCV-positive; the others were transplanted for non-autoimmune, non-viral indications. The subjects received no induction therapy and were kept on standard immunosuppression until randomization at 12-24 months post-transplant. Tolerance meant complete immunosuppression withdrawal for at least one year without liver enzymes rising beyond twice the upper limit of normal. Blood samples were taken pre-transplant, pre-randomization before withdrawal, and post-randomization after full withdrawal or failed withdrawal. Of the 8 liver transplant recipients making up the studied cohort, 3 were classified as tolerant and 5 as non-tolerant. Here is what the overall study found, with its caveats: When repertoire turnover was accounted for, significantly reduced detection of donor-reactive sequences was found in 7 of 8 subjects for CD4 and in 8 of 8 subjects for CD8. The conclusions were considered preliminary, being limited by small, heterogeneous patient numbers and non-standardized post-transplant time points. Since no allograft tissue specimens were available, donor-reactive T cells may have migrated into the graft instead of being deleted. Donor-reactive sequences decreased more than third party-reactive sequences, which suggests partial antigen-specific deletion that was not related to withdrawal success. In most of the 8 subjects, circulating donor-reactive CD4 TCRbeta sequences decreased significantly after transplant, regardless of tolerance or HCV status. Low numbers of available donor cells limited the measurable donor-reactive repertoire in two subjects.

Unstimulated PBMCs, after thawing, were stained for CD3, CD4 and CD8 and then FACS-sorted into CD3+CD4+ and CD3+CD8+ populations. Randomization to immunosuppression withdrawal applied to every one of the 8 studied subjects. The Qiagen DNeasy Blood and Tissue Kit was used for isolation of genomic DNA. On this clone itself: Its antigen remains unidentified. Per-base quality was not reported, and no clone a single base away is much larger than it.

High-throughput TCRbeta CDR3 sequencing of frozen genomic DNA was performed by immunoSEQ, with PCR amplification, mapping, bias correction and internal controls included. The source study handled its data this way. Only productive rearrangements were retained, with each unique TCRbeta sequence defined by its CDR3 nucleotide sequence together with its V and J gene. Donor-reactive sequences required at least 5-fold expansion in CFSE-low cells versus unstimulated pre-transplant cells and at least 0.01% frequency. Minimum frequency thresholds were set for each subject on the basis of the unstimulated sample with the lowest template count, so that a detection power of at least 90% was ensured. Repertoire turnover was measured by Jensen-Shannon divergence between the top 1000 TCRbeta sequences post- and pre-transplant. Changes in detection of donor-reactive sequences were tested with two-sided Fisher's exact tests. Held by TCRdb, this immuneACCESS table contains in-frame sequences only and omits some clones. Under half of the omission traces to an unresolved V gene where checked; the cause of the rest is unknown. V, J and clone size are those of that table, while D and trimming were read from the DNA. Recorded for this sample are approximately 18,000 clones; 80% to 90% of them occurred a single time. Over 10% of the sample goes to the ten largest clones.

The CDR1 and CDR2 encoded by the germline V gene (reference sequence) are SEHNR and FQNEAQ. Compared with germline, V lacks 1 base and J lacks 7 bases; bases without a gene match: 6. Including the terminal cysteine and phenylalanine, the CDR3 comprises 16 residues. The sequence is cut down to CDR3 DNA, 48 bases in frame from base 1. The sample was CD8+ T cells from blood, taken approximately 3.5 years after liver transplant. Rearrangement joined TRBV7-9 to TRBJ2-7; 14 bases in the junction line up with TRBD2. The receptor's source is a human patient who received a liver transplant. Some T cells seen after a transplant may have their origin in the graft donor. In nucleotides, the sequence is TGTGCCAGCAGCTTAGGACTAGCGGGAGGGGCGGGAGAGCAGTACTTC. This sequence encodes CASSLGLAGGAGEQYF. With the portions outside the CDR3 filled from the reference TRBV7-9 and TRBJ2-7 genes, the complete variable region becomes DTGVSQNPRHKITKRGQNVTFRCDPISEHNRLYWYRQTLGQGPEFLTYFQNEAQLEKSRLLSDRFSAERPKGSFSTLEIQRTEQGDSAMYLCASSLGLAGGAGEQYFGPGTRLTVT.